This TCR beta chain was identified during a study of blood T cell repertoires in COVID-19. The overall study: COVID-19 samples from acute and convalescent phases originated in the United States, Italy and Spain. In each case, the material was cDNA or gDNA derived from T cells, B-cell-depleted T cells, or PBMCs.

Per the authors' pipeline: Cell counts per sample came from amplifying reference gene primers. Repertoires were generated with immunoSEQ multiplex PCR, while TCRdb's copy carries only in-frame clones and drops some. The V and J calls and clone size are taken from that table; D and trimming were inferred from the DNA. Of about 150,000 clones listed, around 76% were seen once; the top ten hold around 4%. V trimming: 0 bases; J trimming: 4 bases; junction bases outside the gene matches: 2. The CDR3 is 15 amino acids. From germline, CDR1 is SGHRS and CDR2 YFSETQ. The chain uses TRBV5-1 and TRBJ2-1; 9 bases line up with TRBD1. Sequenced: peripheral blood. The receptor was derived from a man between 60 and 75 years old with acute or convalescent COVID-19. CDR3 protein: CASSLEGTGYNEQFF. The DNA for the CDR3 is TGCGCCAGCAGCTTGGAAGGGACAGGGTACAATGAGCAGTTCTTC.